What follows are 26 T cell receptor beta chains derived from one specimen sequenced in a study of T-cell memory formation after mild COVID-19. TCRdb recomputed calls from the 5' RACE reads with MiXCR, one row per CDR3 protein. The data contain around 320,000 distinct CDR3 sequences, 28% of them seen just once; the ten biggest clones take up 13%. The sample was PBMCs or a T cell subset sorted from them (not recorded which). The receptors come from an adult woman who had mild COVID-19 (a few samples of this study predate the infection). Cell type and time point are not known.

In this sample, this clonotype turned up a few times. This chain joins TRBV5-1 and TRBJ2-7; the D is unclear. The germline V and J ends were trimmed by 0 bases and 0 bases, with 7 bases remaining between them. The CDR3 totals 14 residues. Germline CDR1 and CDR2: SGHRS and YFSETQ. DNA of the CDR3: TGCGCCAGCAGCTTGGAGACGAGCTCCTACGAGCAGTACTTC. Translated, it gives CASSLETSSYEQYF.

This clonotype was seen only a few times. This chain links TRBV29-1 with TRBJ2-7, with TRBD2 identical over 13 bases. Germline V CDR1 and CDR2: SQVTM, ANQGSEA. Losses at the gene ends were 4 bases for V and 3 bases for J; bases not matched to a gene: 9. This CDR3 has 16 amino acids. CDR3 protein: CSVARTSGGQVYEQYF. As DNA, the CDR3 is TGCAGCGTTGCCCGGACTAGCGGGGGCCAGGTCTACGAGCAGTACTTC.

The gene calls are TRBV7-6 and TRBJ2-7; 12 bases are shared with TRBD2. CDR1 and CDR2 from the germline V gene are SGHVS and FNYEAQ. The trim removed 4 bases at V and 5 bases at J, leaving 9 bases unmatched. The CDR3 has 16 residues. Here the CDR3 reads CASSSPLTSGSNEQYF. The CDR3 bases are TGTGCCAGCAGCTCCCCGTTGACTAGCGGGAGCAACGAGCAGTACTTC.

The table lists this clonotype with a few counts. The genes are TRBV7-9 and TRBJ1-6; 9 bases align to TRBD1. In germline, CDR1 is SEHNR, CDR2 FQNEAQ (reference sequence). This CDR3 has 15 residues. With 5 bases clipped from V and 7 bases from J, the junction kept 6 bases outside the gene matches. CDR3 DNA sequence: TGTGCCAGCAGCCCATCCGGGACAGGGAATTCACCCCTCCACTTT. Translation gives CASSPSGTGNSPLHF.

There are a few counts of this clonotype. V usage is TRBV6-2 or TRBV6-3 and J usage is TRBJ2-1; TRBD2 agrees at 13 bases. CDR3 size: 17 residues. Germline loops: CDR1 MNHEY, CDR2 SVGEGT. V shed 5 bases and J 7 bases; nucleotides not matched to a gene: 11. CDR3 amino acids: CASSPSRGLAGTNEQFF. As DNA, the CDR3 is TGTGCCAGCAGTCCCTCTAGGGGACTAGCGGGGACTAATGAGCAGTTCTTC.

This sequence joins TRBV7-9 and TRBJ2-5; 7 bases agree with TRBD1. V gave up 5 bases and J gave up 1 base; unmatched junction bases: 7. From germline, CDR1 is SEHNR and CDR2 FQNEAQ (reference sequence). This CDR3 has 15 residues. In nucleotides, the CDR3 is TGTGCCAGCAGCCTTATCGACAGGGTCCAAGAGACCCAGTACTTC. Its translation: CASSLIDRVQETQYF.

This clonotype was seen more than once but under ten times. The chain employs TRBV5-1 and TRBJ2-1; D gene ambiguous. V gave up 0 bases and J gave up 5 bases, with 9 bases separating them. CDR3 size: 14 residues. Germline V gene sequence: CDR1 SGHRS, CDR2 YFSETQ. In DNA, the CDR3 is TGCGCCAGCAGCTTGGACCTAGACCACAATGAGCAGTTCTTC. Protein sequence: CASSLDLDHNEQFF.

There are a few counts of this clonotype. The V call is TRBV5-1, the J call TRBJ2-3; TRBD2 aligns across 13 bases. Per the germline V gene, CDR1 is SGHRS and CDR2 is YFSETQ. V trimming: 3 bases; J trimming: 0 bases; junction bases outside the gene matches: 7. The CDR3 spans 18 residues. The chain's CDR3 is CASSSGLAGTSSTDTQYF. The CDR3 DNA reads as TGCGCCAGCAGCTCGGGACTAGCGGGGACCTCTAGCACAGATACGCAGTATTTT.

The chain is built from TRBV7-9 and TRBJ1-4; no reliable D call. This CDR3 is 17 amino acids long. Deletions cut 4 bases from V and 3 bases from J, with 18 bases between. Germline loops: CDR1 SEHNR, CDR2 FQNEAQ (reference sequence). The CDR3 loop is CASSYHPAGGPNEKLFF. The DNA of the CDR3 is TGTGCCAGCAGCTATCATCCCGCAGGAGGCCCTAATGAAAAACTGTTTTTT.

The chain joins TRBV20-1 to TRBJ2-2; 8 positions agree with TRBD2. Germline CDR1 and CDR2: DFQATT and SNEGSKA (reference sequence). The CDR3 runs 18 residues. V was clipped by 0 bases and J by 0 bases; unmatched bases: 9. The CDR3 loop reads CSARDGTRGRSNTGELFF. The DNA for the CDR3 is TGCAGTGCTAGAGATGGGACTAGGGGGAGGTCGAACACCGGGGAGCTGTTTTTT.

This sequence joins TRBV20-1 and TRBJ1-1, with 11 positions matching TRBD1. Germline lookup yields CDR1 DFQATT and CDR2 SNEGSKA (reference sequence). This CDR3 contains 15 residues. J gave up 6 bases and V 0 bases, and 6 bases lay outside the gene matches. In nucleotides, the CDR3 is TGCAGTGCTAGAGATGGAGGACAGGGGGCTGCTGAAGCTTTCTTT. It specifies CSARDGGQGAAEAFF.

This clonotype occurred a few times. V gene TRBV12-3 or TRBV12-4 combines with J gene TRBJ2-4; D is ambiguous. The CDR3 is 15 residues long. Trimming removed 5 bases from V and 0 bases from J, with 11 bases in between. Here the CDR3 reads CASSTTPLAKNIQYF. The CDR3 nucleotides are TGTGCCAGCAGTACCACTCCATTAGCCAAAAACATTCAGTACTTC.

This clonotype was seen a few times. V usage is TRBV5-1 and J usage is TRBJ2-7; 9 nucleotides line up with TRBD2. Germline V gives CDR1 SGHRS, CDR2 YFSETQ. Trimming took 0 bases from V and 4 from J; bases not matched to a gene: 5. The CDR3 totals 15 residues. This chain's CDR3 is CASSLEASGVYEQYF. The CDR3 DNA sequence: TGCGCCAGCAGCTTGGAGGCTAGCGGGGTGTACGAGCAGTACTTC. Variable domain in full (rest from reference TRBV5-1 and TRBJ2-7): KAGVTQTPRYLIKTRGQQVTLSCSPISGHRSVSWYQQTPGQGLQFLFEYFSETQRNKGNFPGRFSGRQFSNSRSEMNVSTLELGDSALYLCASSLEASGVYEQYFGPGTRLTVT.

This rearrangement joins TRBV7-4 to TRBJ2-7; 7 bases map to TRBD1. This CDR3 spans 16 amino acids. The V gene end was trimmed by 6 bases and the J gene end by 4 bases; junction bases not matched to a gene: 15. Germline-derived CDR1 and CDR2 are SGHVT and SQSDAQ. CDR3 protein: CASRKYRTGAHYEQYF. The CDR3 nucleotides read TGTGCCAGCAGAAAGTACCGGACAGGCGCTCATTACGAGCAGTACTTC.

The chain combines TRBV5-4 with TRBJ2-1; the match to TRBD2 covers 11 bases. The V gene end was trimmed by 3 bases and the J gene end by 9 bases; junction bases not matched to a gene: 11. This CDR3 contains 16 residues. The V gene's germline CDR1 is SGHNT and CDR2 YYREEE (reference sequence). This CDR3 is CASSYKVLAGVGEQFF. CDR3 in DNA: TGTGCCAGCAGCTATAAAGTACTAGCGGGAGTGGGTGAGCAGTTCTTC. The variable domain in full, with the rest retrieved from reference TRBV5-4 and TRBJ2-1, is ETGVTQSPTHLIKTRGQQVTLRCSSQSGHNTVSWYQQALGQGPQFIFQYYREEENGRGNFPPRFSGLQFPNYSSELNVNALELDDSALYLCASSYKVLAGVGEQFFGPGTRLTVL.

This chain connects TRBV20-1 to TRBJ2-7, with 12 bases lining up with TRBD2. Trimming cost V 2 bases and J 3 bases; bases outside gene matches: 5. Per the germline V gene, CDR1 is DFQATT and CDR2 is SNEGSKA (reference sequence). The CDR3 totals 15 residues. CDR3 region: CSARSTSGRDYEQYF. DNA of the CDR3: TGCAGTGCTAGATCGACTAGCGGGAGAGACTACGAGCAGTACTTC.

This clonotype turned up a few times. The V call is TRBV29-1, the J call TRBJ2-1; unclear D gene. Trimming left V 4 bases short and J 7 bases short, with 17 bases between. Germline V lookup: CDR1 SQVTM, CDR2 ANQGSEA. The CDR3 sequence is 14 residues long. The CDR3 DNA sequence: TGCAGCGTTGGTCGTCCGAACCCTAGGAATGAGCAGTTCTTC. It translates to CSVGRPNPRNEQFF.

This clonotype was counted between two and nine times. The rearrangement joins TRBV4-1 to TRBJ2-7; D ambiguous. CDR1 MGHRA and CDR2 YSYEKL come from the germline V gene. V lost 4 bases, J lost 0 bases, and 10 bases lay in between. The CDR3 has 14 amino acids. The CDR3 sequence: CASSPRISSYEQYF. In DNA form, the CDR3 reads TGCGCCAGCAGCCCCCGGATCAGCTCCTACGAGCAGTACTTC.

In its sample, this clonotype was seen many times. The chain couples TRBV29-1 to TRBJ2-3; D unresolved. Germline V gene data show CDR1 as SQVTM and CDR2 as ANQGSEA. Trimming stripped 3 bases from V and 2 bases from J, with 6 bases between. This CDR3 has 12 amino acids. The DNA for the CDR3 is TGCAGCGTTGAGGCCCTCACAGATACGCAGTATTTT. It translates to CSVEALTDTQYF.

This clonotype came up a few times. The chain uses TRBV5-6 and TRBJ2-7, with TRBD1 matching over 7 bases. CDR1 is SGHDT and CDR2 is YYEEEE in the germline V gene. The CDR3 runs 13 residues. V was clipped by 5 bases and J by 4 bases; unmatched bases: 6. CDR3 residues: CASSSGTEYEQYF. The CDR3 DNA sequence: TGTGCCAGCAGTTCCGGGACAGAATACGAGCAGTACTTC.

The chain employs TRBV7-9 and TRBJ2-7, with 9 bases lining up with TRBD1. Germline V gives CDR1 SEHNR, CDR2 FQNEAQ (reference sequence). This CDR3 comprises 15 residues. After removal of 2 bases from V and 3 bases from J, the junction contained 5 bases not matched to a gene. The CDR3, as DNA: TGTGCCAGCAGCTTACCGGGACAGGGCATCTACGAGCAGTACTTC. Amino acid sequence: CASSLPGQGIYEQYF. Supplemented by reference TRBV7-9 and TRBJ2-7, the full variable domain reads DTGVSQNPRHKITKRGQNVTFRCDPISEHNRLYWYRQTLGQGPEFLTYFQNEAQLEKSRLLSDRFSAERPKGSFSTLEIQRTEQGDSAMYLCASSLPGQGIYEQYFGPGTRLTVT.

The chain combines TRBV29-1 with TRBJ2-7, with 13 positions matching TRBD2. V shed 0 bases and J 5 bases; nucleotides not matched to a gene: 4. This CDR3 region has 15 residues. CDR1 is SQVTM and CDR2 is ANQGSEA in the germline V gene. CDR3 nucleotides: TGCAGCGTTGAAGAGAGGACTAGCGGGAGAAACGAGCAGTACTTC. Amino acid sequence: CSVEERTSGRNEQYF.

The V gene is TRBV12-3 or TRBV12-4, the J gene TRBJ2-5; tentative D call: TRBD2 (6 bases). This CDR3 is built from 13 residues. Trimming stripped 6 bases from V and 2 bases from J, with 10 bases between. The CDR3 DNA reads TGTGCCAGCAGCACGGGAGAACAAGAGACCCAGTACTTC. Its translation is CASSTGEQETQYF.

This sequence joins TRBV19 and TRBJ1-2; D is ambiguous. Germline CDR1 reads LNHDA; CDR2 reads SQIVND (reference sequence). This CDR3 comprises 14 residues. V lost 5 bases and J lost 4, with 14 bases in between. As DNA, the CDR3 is TGTGCCAGTAGTTGGCTCGGGGATGGCTATGGCTACACCTTC. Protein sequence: CASSWLGDGYGYTF. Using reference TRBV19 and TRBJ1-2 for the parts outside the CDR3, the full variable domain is DGGITQSPKYLFRKEGQNVTLSCEQNLNHDAMYWYRQDPGQGLRLIYYSQIVNDFQKGDIAEGYSVSREKKESFPLTVTSAQKNPTAFYLCASSWLGDGYGYTFGSGTRLTVV.

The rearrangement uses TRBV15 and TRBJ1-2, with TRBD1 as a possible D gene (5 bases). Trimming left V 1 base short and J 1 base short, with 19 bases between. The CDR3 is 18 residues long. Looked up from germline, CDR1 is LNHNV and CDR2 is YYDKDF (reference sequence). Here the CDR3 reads CATSRVPIRDGLNYGYTF. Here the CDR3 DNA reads TGTGCCACCAGCAGAGTACCGATCCGGGACGGCCTTAACTATGGCTACACCTTC.

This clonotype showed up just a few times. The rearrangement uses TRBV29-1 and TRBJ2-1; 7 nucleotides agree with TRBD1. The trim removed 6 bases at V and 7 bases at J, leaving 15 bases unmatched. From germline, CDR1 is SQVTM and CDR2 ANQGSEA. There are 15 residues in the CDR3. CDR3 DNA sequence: TGCAGCGTGGAACCAGGGGGTTCCGTAATTAATGAGCAGTTCTTC. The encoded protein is CSVEPGGSVINEQFF.